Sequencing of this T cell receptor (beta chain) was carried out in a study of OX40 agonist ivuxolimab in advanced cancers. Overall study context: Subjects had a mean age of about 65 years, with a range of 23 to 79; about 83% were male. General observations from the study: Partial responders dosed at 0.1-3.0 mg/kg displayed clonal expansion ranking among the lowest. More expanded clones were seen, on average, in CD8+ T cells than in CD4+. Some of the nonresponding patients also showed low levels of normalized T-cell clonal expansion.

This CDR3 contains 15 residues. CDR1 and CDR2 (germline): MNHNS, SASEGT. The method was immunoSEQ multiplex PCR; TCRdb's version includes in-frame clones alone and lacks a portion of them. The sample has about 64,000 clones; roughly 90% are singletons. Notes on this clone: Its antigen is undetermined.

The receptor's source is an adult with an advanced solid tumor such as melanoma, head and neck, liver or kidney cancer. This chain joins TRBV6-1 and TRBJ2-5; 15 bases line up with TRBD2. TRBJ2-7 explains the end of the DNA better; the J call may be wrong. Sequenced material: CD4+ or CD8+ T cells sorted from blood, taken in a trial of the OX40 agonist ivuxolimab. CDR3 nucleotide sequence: TGTGCCAGCAGGGGACTAGCGGGAGGATCCTACGAGCAGTACTTC. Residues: CASRGLAGGSYEQYF.